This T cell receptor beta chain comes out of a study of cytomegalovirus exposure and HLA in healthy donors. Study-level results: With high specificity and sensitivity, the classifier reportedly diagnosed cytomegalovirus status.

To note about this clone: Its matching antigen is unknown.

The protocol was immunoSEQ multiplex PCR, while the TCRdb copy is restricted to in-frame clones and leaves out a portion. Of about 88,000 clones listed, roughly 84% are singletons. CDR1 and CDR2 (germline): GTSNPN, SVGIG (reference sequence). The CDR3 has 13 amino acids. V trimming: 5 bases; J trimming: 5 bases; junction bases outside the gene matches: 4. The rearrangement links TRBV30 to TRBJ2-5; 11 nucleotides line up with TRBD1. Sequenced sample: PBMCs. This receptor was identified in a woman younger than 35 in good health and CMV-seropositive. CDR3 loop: CAWGQGAQETQYF. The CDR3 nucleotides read TGTGCCTGGGGACAGGGGGCTCAGGAGACCCAGTACTTC.